This T cell receptor beta chain was retrieved from a study of blood T cell repertoires in COVID-19. V dropped 1 base and J dropped 3 bases, with 11 bases sitting between them. This CDR3 has 15 residues. Germline CDR1 SGHRS, CDR2 YFSETQ. Assay used: immunoSEQ multiplex PCR; TCRdb lists only in-frame clones, some missing. The sample yields under 150,000 clones, approximately 83% seen once. This chain joins TRBV5-1 and TRBJ1-5; D uncertain. This TCR was recovered from a woman between 45 and 60 years old who had recovered from COVID-19. Sequenced: peripheral blood. The DNA for the CDR3 is TGCGCCAGCAGCTTGTATGGCGCGGACAATCAGCCCCAGCATTTT. This codes for CASSLYGADNQPQHF.